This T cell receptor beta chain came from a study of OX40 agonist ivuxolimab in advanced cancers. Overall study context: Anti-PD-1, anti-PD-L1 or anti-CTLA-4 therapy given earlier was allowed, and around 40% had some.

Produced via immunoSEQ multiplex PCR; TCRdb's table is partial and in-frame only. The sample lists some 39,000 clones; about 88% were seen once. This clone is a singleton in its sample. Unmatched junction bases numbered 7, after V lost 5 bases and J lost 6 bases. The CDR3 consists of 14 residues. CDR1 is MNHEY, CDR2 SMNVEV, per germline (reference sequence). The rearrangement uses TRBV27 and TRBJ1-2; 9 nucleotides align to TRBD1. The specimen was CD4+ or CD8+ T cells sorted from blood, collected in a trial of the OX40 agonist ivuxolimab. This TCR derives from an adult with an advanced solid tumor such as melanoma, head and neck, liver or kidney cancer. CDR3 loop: CASSNWTGENGYTF. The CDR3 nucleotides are TGTGCCAGCAGTAACTGGACAGGGGAAAATGGCTACACCTTC.